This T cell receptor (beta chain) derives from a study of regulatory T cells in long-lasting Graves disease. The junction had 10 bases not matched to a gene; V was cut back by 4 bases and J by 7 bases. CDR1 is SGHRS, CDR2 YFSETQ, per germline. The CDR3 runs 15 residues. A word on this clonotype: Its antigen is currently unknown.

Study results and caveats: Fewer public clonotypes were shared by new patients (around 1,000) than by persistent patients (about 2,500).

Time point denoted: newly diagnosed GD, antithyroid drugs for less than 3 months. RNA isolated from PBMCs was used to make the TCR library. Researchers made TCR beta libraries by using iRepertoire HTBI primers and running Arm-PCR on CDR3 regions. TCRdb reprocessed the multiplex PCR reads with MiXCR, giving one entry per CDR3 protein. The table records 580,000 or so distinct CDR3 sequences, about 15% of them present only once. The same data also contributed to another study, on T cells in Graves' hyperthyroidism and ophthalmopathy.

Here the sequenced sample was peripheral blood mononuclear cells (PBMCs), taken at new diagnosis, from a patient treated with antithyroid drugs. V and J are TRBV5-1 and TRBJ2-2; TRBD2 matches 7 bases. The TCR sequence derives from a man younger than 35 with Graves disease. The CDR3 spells CASSPPTSRGGELFF. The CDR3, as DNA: TGCGCCAGCAGCCCGCCGACTAGCCGGGGCGGGGAGCTGTTTTTT. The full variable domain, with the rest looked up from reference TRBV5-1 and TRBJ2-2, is KAGVTQTPRYLIKTRGQQVTLSCSPISGHRSVSWYQQTPGQGLQFLFEYFSETQRNKGNFPGRFSGRQFSNSRSEMNVSTLELGDSALYLCASSPPTSRGGELFFGEGSRLTVL.